This T cell receptor beta chain was observed in a study of T cell responses to AZD1222 COVID-19 vaccine. In the study overall: Both about-4-week and about-12-week second-dose recipients were combined.

The table came from immunoSEQ multiplex PCR; TCRdb's copy has only in-frame clones and leaves some out. The profile shows more than 110,000 clones, roughly 92% of them singletons. Study-wide results and caveats: Only after the peak T cell response were repertoires sampled.

Note on this clone: Its antigen is unidentified.

This CDR3 comprises 12 residues. Trimming stripped 0 bases from V and 5 bases from J, with 5 bases between. The germline gives CDR1 LGHNT, CDR2 FRNRAP. J is TRBJ2-7 and V is TRBV12-5; D gene ambiguous. The material was peripheral blood, obtained on day 0 of AZD1222 vaccination. The clonotype comes from an adult in good health. The CDR3 reads CASGLVRDEQYF. In nucleotides, the CDR3 is TGTGCTAGTGGTTTGGTAAGAGACGAGCAGTACTTC.